What follows are 16 T cell receptor beta chains derived from one specimen sequenced in a study of blood T cell repertoires in COVID-19. Here immunoSEQ multiplex PCR was the method, and the copy in TCRdb shows in-frame clones only, minus some. The sample contains tens of thousands of clones, 85% to 95% of which appear only once. Sequencing used peripheral blood. These receptors all come from a man between 60 and 70 years old with active or convalescent COVID-19.

CDR3 loop: CASSPPGRLAGELFF. DNA for the CDR3: TGTGCCAGCAGTCCCCCGGGGAGGCTAGCCGGGGAGCTGTTTTTT. The V gene is TRBV27, the J gene TRBJ2-2, with a weak D call TRBD2 (6 bases). Germline-derived CDR1 and CDR2 are MNHEY and SMNVEV (reference sequence). The V gene lost 5 bases and the J gene lost 6 bases, with 16 bases spanning the gap. The CDR3 is 15 amino acids.

This clone was seen a handful of times. This chain uses TRBV3-1 (or the pseudogene TRBV3-2) with TRBJ2-1; 10 nucleotides align to TRBD2. The CDR3 covers 16 residues. From germline, CDR1 is LGHDT and CDR2 YNNKEL (reference sequence). V lost 3 bases and J lost 6; bases outside the gene matches: 8. The CDR3 coding sequence is TGTGCCAGCAGCCACCTCGAACGGACTAGCGGCAATGAGCAGTTCTTC. Translating it yields CASSHLERTSGNEQFF.

The chain joins TRBV19 to TRBJ2-2; 7 bases match TRBD1. V gave up 5 bases and J gave up 0 bases; unmatched junction bases: 6. The CDR3 length is 16 residues. Germline assignment: CDR1 LNHDA and CDR2 SQIVND (reference sequence). The chain's CDR3 is CASSEGTASNTGELFF. The CDR3 bases are TGTGCCAGTAGTGAAGGGACAGCGTCGAACACCGGGGAGCTGTTTTTT.

The gene calls are TRBV14 and TRBJ1-4; a possible D gene is TRBD1 (6 bases). The CDR3 has 20 residues. Per the germline V gene, CDR1 is SGHDN and CDR2 is FVKESK. V lost 5 bases to trimming and J lost 0 bases, with 25 bases between them. The CDR3 spells CASSSPQGSPFLATNEKLFF. The CDR3 nucleotides are TGTGCCAGCAGCTCACCTCAGGGGTCTCCCTTTCTTGCAACTAATGAAAAACTGTTTTTT.

The chain has TRBV5-1 and TRBJ2-1; D is possibly TRBD2 (5 bases). V lost 3 bases and J 6 bases, leaving 25 bases between the germline ends. Germline-derived CDR1 and CDR2 are SGHRS and YFSETQ. The CDR3 extends over 18 amino acids. The CDR3 sequence: CASSSPLIQLTRANEQFF. The CDR3 nucleotides are TGCGCCAGCAGCTCCCCACTAATCCAGCTGACGAGGGCCAATGAGCAGTTCTTC.

This chain joins TRBV7-2 and TRBJ2-1, with D possibly matching TRBD1 (6 bases). This CDR3 is built from 15 residues. CDR1 is SGHTA, CDR2 FQGNSA, per germline. V was cut by 5 bases and J by 0 bases, with 11 bases left in between. CDR3 sequence (DNA): TGTGCCAGCAGCCAGGGGTTAAGCTCCTACAATGAGCAGTTCTTC. Encoded protein: CASSQGLSSYNEQFF.

The chain links TRBV9 to TRBJ1-2; 7 bases fit TRBD1. The trim removed 0 bases at V and 7 bases at J, leaving 9 bases unmatched. CDR1 SGDLS and CDR2 YYNGEE come from the germline V gene. The CDR3 is 15 amino acids. This CDR3 reads CASSVDDRERVGYTF. The DNA for the CDR3 is TGTGCCAGCAGCGTAGATGACAGGGAGCGGGTTGGCTACACCTTC.

This chain joins TRBV2 and TRBJ1-2, with 9 nucleotides matching TRBD1. J gave up 6 bases and V 6 bases, and 2 bases lay outside the gene matches. This CDR3 has 12 amino acids. From germline, CDR1 is SNHLY and CDR2 FYNNEI. CDR3 nucleotides: TGTGCCAGCAGCCGGACAGGGGATGGCTACACCTTC. It specifies CASSRTGDGYTF.

The chain combines TRBV28 with TRBJ1-1, with TRBD1 matching 7 bases. Germline loops: CDR1 MDHEN, CDR2 SYDVKM. There are 16 residues in the CDR3. V was clipped by 10 bases and J by 1 base; unmatched bases: 15. CDR3 sequence reads: CATQGEAPRGNTEAFF. CDR3 nucleotides: TGTGCCACCCAGGGGGAGGCTCCTCGGGGGAACACTGAAGCTTTCTTT.

The chain combines TRBV6-1 with TRBJ1-4; tentatively, D is TRBD1 (5 bases). Germline values: CDR1 MNHNS, CDR2 SASEGT. V was cut by 2 bases and J by 7 bases, with 11 bases left in between. The CDR3 covers 14 residues. The CDR3 coding sequence is TGTGCCAGCAGTGAACGGGGGGTAGGTGAAAAACTGTTTTTT. It translates to CASSERGVGEKLFF.

This clone was observed once. The J gene is TRBJ1-4, the V gene TRBV6-5, with 8 positions matching TRBD1. V lost 4 bases to trimming and J lost 7 bases; unmatched junction nucleotides: 5. The CDR3 extends over 14 amino acids. From germline, CDR1 is MNHEY and CDR2 SVGAGI. The CDR3 is CASSWTGRIEKLFF. For the CDR3, the DNA is TGTGCCAGCAGTTGGACAGGGAGAATTGAAAAACTGTTTTTT.

V and J are TRBV3-1 (or the pseudogene TRBV3-2) and TRBJ1-4; D unclear. Germline V gene lookup returns CDR1 LGHDT and CDR2 YNNKEL (reference sequence). CDR3 length: 15 residues. Trimming pared 1 base from V and 6 bases from J, leaving 12 bases between. CDR3 in amino acids: CASSQGTLDYEKLFF. The CDR3 DNA is TGTGCCAGCAGCCAAGGGACTTTGGACTATGAAAAACTGTTTTTT.

The V and J genes are TRBV19 and TRBJ2-1; 11 bases are shared with TRBD2. Germline V gene lookup returns CDR1 LNHDA and CDR2 SQIVND (reference sequence). Losses at the gene ends were 0 bases for V and 6 bases for J; bases not matched to a gene: 13. The CDR3 is 19 residues long. The CDR3 reads CASSIDRRYGLAGGNEQFF. The CDR3 coding sequence is TGTGCCAGTAGTATAGATCGTCGATATGGTCTAGCGGGAGGCAATGAGCAGTTCTTC. Full variable domain (outside the CDR3, taken from reference TRBV19 and TRBJ2-1): DGGITQSPKYLFRKEGQNVTLSCEQNLNHDAMYWYRQDPGQGLRLIYYSQIVNDFQKGDIAEGYSVSREKKESFPLTVTSAQKNPTAFYLCASSIDRRYGLAGGNEQFFGPGTRLTVL.

The chain links TRBV15 to TRBJ1-1; D may be TRBD1 (6 bases). The CDR3 runs to 15 residues. Between the trimmed V and J ends, which lost 3 bases and 6 bases, there was a span of 17 bases. Germline V gene sequence: CDR1 LNHNV, CDR2 YYDKDF (reference sequence). The CDR3 DNA reads as TGTGCCACCAGCAGGGGTTTTGGGGGGGCCCCTGAAGCTTTCTTT. Translation gives CATSRGFGGAPEAFF.

V gene TRBV6-1 combines with J gene TRBJ1-4; D not resolved. This CDR3 is built from 15 residues. V lost 0 bases, J lost 0 bases, and 5 bases lay in between. Germline V lookup: CDR1 MNHNS, CDR2 SASEGT. CDR3: CASSEAGTTNEKLFF. The CDR3 DNA sequence: TGTGCCAGCAGTGAAGCCGGGACAACTAATGAAAAACTGTTTTTT.

V gene TRBV6-6 combines with J gene TRBJ2-2; D is perhaps TRBD1 (5 bases). The CDR3 is 13 amino acids. Germline-derived CDR1 and CDR2 are MNHNY and SVGAGI (reference sequence). V shed 2 bases and J shed 6 bases, with 7 bases lying between them. CDR3: CASSYRGAGELFF. CDR3 nucleotides: TGTGCCAGCAGTTACAGGGGTGCCGGGGAGCTGTTTTTT.